This T cell receptor (beta chain) was captured by sequencing in a study of blood T cell repertoires in COVID-19. Germline loops: CDR1 SGDLS, CDR2 YYNGEE. The germline V and J ends were trimmed by 2 bases and 0 bases, with 5 bases remaining between them. The CDR3 is made up of 13 amino acids. Of note for this clone: This specimen includes other DNA sequences encoding the same CDR3.

Profiled with immunoSEQ multiplex PCR; TCRdb holds only in-frame clones, not every one. The sample consists of about 180,000 clones, 81% of them appearing once. This TCR was sampled from an elderly woman with COVID-19, enrolled during active disease. The specimen was peripheral blood. The chain combines TRBV9 with TRBJ1-1; D not certain. In DNA, the CDR3 is TGTGCCAGCAGCGTCCAGGTGAACACTGAAGCTTTCTTT. This gives the protein CASSVQVNTEAFF.